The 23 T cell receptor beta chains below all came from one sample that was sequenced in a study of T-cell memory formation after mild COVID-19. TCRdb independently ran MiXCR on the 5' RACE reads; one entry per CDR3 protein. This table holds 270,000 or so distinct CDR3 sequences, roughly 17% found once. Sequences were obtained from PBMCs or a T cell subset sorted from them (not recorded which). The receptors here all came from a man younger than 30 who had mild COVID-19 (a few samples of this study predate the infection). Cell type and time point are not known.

This CDR3 reads CATSDTGRSGNEQFF. CDR3 DNA sequence: TGTGCCACCAGTGATACAGGGAGGTCAGGCAATGAGCAGTTCTTC. This chain connects TRBV24-1 to TRBJ2-1, with D perhaps matching TRBD1 or TRBD2 (6 bases each). Trimming cost V 3 bases and J 6 bases, with 14 bases left between them. From germline, CDR1 is KGHDR and CDR2 SFDVKD. This CDR3 has 15 residues.

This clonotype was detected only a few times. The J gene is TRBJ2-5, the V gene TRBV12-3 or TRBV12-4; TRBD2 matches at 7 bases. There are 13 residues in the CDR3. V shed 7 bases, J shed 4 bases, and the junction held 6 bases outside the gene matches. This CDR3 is CASTEAGVETQYF. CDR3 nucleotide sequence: TGTGCCAGCACGGAGGCGGGGGTAGAGACCCAGTACTTC.

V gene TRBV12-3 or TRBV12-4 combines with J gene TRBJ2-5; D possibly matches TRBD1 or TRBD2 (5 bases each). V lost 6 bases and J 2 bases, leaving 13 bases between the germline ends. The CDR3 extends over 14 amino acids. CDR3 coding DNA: TGTGCCAGCAGCCGGGGACCTACTCAAGAGACCCAGTACTTC. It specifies CASSRGPTQETQYF.

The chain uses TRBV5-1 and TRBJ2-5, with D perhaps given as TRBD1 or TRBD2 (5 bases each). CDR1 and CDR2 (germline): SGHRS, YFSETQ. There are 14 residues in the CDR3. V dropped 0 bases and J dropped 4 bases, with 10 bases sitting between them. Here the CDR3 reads CASSLGDSGETQYF. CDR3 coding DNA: TGCGCCAGCAGCTTGGGCGACAGCGGAGAGACCCAGTACTTC. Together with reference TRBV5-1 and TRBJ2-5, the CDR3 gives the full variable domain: KAGVTQTPRYLIKTRGQQVTLSCSPISGHRSVSWYQQTPGQGLQFLFEYFSETQRNKGNFPGRFSGRQFSNSRSEMNVSTLELGDSALYLCASSLGDSGETQYFGPGTRLLVL.

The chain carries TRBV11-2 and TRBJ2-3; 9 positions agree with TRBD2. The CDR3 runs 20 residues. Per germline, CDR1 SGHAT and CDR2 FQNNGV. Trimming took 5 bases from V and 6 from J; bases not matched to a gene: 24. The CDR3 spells CASSRLSGGTGAARADTQYF. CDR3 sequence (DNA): TGTGCCAGCAGCCGTCTAAGCGGGGGGACGGGGGCCGCCAGGGCGGATACGCAGTATTTT.

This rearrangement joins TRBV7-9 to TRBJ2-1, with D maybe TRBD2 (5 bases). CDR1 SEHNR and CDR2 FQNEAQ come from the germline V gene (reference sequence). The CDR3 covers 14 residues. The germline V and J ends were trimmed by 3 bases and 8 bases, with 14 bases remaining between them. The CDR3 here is CASSLRWSGDEQFF. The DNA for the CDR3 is TGTGCCAGCAGCTTGAGGTGGAGCGGCGATGAGCAGTTCTTC.

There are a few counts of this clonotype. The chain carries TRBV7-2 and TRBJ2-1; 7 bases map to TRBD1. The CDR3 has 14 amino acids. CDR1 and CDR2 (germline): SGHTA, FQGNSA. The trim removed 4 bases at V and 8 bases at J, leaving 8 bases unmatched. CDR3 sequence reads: CASSSFTGADEQFF. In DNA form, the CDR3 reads TGTGCCAGCAGCTCGTTTACAGGGGCGGATGAGCAGTTCTTC.

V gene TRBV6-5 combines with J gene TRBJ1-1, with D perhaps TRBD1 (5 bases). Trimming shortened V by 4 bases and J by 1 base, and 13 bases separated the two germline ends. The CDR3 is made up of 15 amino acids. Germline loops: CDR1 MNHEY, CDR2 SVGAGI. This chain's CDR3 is CASSSRSGRNTEAFF. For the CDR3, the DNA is TGTGCCAGCAGTTCCCGATCGGGGCGGAACACTGAAGCTTTCTTT.

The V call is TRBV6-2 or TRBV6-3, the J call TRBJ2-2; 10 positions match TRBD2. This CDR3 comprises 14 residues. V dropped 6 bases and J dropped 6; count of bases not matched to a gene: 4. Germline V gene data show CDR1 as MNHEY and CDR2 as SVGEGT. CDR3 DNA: TGTGCCAGCAGGACCGGGACTAGCGCCGGGGAGCTGTTTTTT. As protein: CASRTGTSAGELFF.

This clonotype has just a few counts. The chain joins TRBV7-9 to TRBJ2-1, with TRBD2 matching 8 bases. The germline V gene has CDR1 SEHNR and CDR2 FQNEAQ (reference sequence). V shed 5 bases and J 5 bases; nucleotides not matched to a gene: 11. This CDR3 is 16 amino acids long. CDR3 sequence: CASSPTLAGGDNEQFF. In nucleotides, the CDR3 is TGTGCCAGCAGCCCGACCCTAGCGGGCGGCGACAATGAGCAGTTCTTC.

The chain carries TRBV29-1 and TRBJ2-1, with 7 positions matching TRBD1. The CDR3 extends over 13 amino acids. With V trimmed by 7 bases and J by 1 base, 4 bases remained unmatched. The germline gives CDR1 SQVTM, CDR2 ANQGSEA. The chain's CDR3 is CSADRASYNEQFF. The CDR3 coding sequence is TGCAGCGCTGACAGGGCGTCCTACAATGAGCAGTTCTTC.

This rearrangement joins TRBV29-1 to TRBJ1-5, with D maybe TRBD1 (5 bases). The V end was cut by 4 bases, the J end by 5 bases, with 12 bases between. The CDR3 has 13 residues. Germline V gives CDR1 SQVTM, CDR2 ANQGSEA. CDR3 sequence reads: CSVAVRGDQPQHF. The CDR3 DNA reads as TGCAGCGTTGCAGTGAGGGGCGATCAGCCCCAGCATTTT.

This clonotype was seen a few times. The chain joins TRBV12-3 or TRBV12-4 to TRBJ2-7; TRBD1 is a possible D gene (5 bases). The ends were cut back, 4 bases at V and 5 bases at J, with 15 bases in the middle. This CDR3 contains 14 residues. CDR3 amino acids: CASSSETGSHEQYF. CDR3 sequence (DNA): TGTGCCAGCAGTTCCGAAACAGGATCACACGAGCAGTACTTC.

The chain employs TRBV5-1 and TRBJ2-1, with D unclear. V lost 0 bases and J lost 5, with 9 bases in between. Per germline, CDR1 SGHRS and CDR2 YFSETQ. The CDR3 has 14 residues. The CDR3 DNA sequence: TGCGCCAGCAGCTTGGAGTATCGGAACAATGAGCAGTTCTTC. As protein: CASSLEYRNNEQFF.

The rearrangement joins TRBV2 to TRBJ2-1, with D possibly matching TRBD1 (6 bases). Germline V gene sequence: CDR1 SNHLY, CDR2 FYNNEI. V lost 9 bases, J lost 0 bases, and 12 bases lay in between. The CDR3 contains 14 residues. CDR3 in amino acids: CARGHWGSYNEQFF. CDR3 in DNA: TGTGCCAGGGGACACTGGGGCTCCTACAATGAGCAGTTCTTC.

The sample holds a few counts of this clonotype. In DNA, the CDR3 is TGCGCCAGCAGCCAAGACAGACTATATGGCTACACCTTC. This encodes CASSQDRLYGYTF. The chain carries TRBV4-1 and TRBJ1-2; D gene uncertain. There are 13 residues in the CDR3. Deletions cut 0 bases from V and 5 bases from J, with 7 bases between. Germline V lookup: CDR1 MGHRA, CDR2 YSYEKL.

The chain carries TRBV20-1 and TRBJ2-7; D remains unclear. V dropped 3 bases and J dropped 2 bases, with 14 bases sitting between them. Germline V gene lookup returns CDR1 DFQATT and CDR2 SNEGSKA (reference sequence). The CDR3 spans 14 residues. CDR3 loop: CSARGALGAYEQYV. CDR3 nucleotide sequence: TGCAGTGCTAGGGGCGCTTTGGGTGCCTACGAGCAGTACGTC.

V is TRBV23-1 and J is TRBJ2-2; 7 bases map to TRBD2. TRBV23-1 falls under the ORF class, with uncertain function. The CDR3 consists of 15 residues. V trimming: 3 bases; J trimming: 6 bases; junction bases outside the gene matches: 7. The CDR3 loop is CASSHGEGMSGELFF. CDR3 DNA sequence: TGCGCCAGCAGTCATGGGGAGGGGATGTCCGGGGAGCTGTTTTTT.

For the CDR3, the DNA is TGTGCCTGCCAGGAGCGGGGGGCGGGTACGGCCACAGATACGCAGTATTTT. This translates into CACQERGAGTATDTQYF. The chain has TRBV10-3 and TRBJ2-3; 9 nucleotides match TRBD2. From germline, CDR1 is ENHRY and CDR2 SYGVKD. V was clipped by 11 bases and J by 2 bases; unmatched bases: 17. The CDR3 has 17 amino acids.

DNA of the CDR3: TGCGCCAGCAGCCAGACTAGCGGGGGGGGAGTCAAAAACATTCAGTACTTC. Amino acids: CASSQTSGGGVKNIQYF. The chain uses TRBV4-1 and TRBJ2-4, with TRBD2 matching 14 bases. CDR3 length: 17 residues. Germline V gene lookup returns CDR1 MGHRA and CDR2 YSYEKL. The trim removed 3 bases at V and 3 bases at J, leaving 4 bases unmatched.

CDR3 nucleotides: TGTGCCACCAGTGCTCCAGGGGGCTCCTACAATGAGCAGTTCTTC. Translating it yields CATSAPGGSYNEQFF. The V call is TRBV24-1, the J call TRBJ2-1, with 7 nucleotides matching TRBD1. The CDR3 totals 15 residues. V trimming: 5 bases; J trimming: 0 bases; junction bases outside the gene matches: 3. Germline loops: CDR1 KGHDR, CDR2 SFDVKD.

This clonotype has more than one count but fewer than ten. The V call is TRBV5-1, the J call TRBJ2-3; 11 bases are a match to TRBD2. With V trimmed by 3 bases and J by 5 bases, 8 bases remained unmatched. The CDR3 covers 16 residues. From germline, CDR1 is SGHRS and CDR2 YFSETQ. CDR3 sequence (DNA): TGCGCCAGCAGCTCTCTAGCGGGGGGCCCGGAAGATACGCAGTATTTT. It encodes CASSSLAGGPEDTQYF.

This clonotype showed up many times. CDR3 coding DNA: TGCAGTGCTAGCGGGACAACTGGATACTGGAACACCATATATTTT. This encodes CSASGTTGYWNTIYF. This chain links TRBV20-1 with TRBJ1-3; D is possibly TRBD1 (6 bases). The germline V gene has CDR1 DFQATT and CDR2 SNEGSKA (reference sequence). V was shortened by 3 bases and J by 7 bases, with 19 bases between the two germline ends. The CDR3 loop spans 15 amino acids.